The clone carrying this T cell receptor (beta chain) showed up just a few times. Its target is unknown. Trimming removed 7 bases from V and 8 bases from J; junction bases left unmatched: 7. CDR1 is LNHDA and CDR2 is SQIVND in the germline V gene (reference sequence). CDR3 length equals 13 residues. The sample is drawn from a study of CD8+ T cells in alopecia areata. Study results and caveats: Scalp samples also yield sequences of resident alphabeta T cells from normal skin.

Researchers sorted CD4+ cells into CD25+CD127- cells for about five patients. Sequencing relied on a cDNA template that was reverse transcribed from extracted RNA. Method: immunoSEQ multiplex PCR; TCRdb's copy keeps in-frame clones and lacks some. This repertoire shows thousands of clones, about two thirds found once; its top ten account for roughly 2.8%. This rearrangement joins TRBV19 to TRBJ2-1, with TRBD2 matching 8 bases. Specimen: CD4+ Tregs sorted from blood. The clonotype comes from a human donor with alopecia areata. The CDR3 bases are TGTGCCAGTACCGGGACTAGAGGATATGAGCAGTTCTTC. It specifies CASTGTRGYEQFF.